This TCR beta chain was found in a study of T cell responses to AZD1222 COVID-19 vaccine. The protocol was immunoSEQ multiplex PCR, while the TCRdb copy is restricted to in-frame clones and leaves out a portion. The data contain more than 110,000 clones, 89% of them singletons. Germline V gene sequence: CDR1 MRHNA, CDR2 SNTAGT. CDR3 size: 14 residues. V lost 2 bases and J 6 bases, leaving 13 bases between the germline ends. The chain couples TRBV6-4 to TRBJ1-1; D remains unclear. This specimen consisted of peripheral blood, obtained on day 0 of AZD1222 vaccination. The TCR sequence derives from an adult in good health. Written as DNA, the CDR3 is TGTGCCAGCAGTGACGGATCGGGAAAGTCTGAAGCTTTCTTT. Protein product: CASSDGSGKSEAFF.